The rows below give T cell receptor beta chains drawn from one sample of a study of T cell responses to AZD1222 COVID-19 vaccine. TCRdb's table, derived via immunoSEQ multiplex PCR, lists solely in-frame clones and lacks some. The sample has more than 130,000 clones; 90% are singletons. The material sequenced was peripheral blood, taken on day 0 of AZD1222 vaccination. The receptor source for this set is an adult in good health. CDR3s include the opening cysteine and the closing phenylalanine or tryptophan. A D gene is named only where the DNA matches it firmly. Some rows mark clone size as missing; the rest say once, few, many or name a class of expanded clone.

d_gene	j_gene	v_gene	abundance	CDR3nt	CDR3aa
-	TRBJ2-2	TRBV3-1/TRBV3-2	few	TGTGCCAGCAGCCTCCTTTACACCGGGGAGCTGTTTTTT	CASSLLYTGELFF
TRBD2	TRBJ2-3	TRBV3-1/TRBV3-2	-	TGTGCCAGCAGCCAGGAGGGCGGGGGGGCCGGAACAGATACGCAGTATTTT	CASSQEGGGAGTDTQYF
-	TRBJ2-5	TRBV9	once	TGTGCCAGCAGCGCGGCACAGGGCTGGGGGGAGACCCAGTACTTC	CASSAAQGWGETQYF
TRBD2	TRBJ2-1	TRBV16	-	TGTGCCAGCAGCCAATCCGTGGCGGGAGGGCGGCGGAATGAGCAGTTCTTC	CASSQSVAGGRRNEQFF
-	TRBJ1-2	TRBV4-1	-	TGCGCCAGCAGCCAAGCGGCAGGCTTGGGGTATGGCTACACCTTC	CASSQAAGLGYGYTF
-	TRBJ1-3	TRBV27	-	TGTGCCAGCAGCTCGGGGGTCTCTGGAAACACCATATATTTT	CASSSGVSGNTIYF
-	TRBJ1-1	TRBV7-2	once	TGTGCCAGCAGCTTAGTCAGGGCTGAAGCTTTCTTT	CASSLVRAEAFF
TRBD2	TRBJ2-3	TRBV6-4	-	TGTGCCAGCAGTGCCTCTAGCGGGGGCACAGATACGCAGTATTTT	CASSASSGGTDTQYF
TRBD2	TRBJ2-7	TRBV5-1	medium-sized	TGCGCCAGCAGCCGAGACGGACTAGCGGGCTACGAGCAGTACTTC	CASSRDGLAGYEQYF
TRBD2	TRBJ2-3	TRBV9	-	TGTGCCAGCAGCGTATCTAGCGGGCTCTTAGATACGCAGTATTTT	CASSVSSGLLDTQYF
-	TRBJ2-7	TRBV18	-	TGTGCCAGCTCACCACTAAGCCACACAGGGAGGGGCGAGCAGTACTTC	CASSPLSHTGRGEQYF
-	TRBJ1-1	TRBV27	-	TGTGCCAGCAGTTTATCGCGGAACACTGAAGCTTTCTTT	CASSLSRNTEAFF
-	TRBJ1-6	TRBV5-4	-	TGTGCCAGCAGCTTGAACAGCCTTAATTCACCCCTCCACTTT	CASSLNSLNSPLHF
-	TRBJ1-3	TRBV29-1	-	TGCAGCGTTGAGGCGGTCAAGCAGGGAAGCTCTGGAAACACCATATATTTT	CSVEAVKQGSSGNTIYF
-	TRBJ1-4	TRBV10-1	-	TGCGCTTCTAGGGTAGGGGGTGCAACTAATGAAAAACTGTTTTTT	CASRVGGATNEKLFF
TRBD2	TRBJ2-3	TRBV20-1	-	TGCAGTGCTAGTTTGGCGGGAGGGCTGAGAGATACGCAGTATTTT	CSASLAGGLRDTQYF
TRBD1	TRBJ2-3	TRBV5-4	-	TGTGCCAGCAGCTTGTTGGGACAGAACACAGATACGCAGTATTTT	CASSLLGQNTDTQYF
-	TRBJ1-4	TRBV7-9	-	TGTGCCAGCAGCTTAGGACTGAGAAATGAAAAACTGTTTTTT	CASSLGLRNEKLFF
-	TRBJ2-3	TRBV7-2	-	TGTGCCAGCAGCTTAGCGGATAGCACAGATACGCAGTATTTT	CASSLADSTDTQYF
-	TRBJ2-7	TRBV4-1	-	TGCGCCAGCAGCCACACGTGGGACTCCTACGAGCAGTACTTC	CASSHTWDSYEQYF
-	TRBJ2-1	TRBV19	-	TGTGCCAGTAGTATTGGTCGGGGGCCCCAGTATGGTGAGCAGTTCTTC	CASSIGRGPQYGEQFF
-	TRBJ2-7	TRBV25-1	-	TGTGCCAGCAGTGAGGGGGCTCTCTCCTACGAGCAGTACTTC	CASSEGALSYEQYF
-	TRBJ1-4	TRBV14	-	TGTGCCAGCAGCCAACTCCCGGGGCCAACTAATGAAAAACTGTTTTTT	CASSQLPGPTNEKLFF
TRBD1	TRBJ2-6	TRBV27	-	TGTGCCAGCAGCCTTACGACAGGGTATGGGGCCAACGTCCTGACTTTC	CASSLTTGYGANVLTF
-	TRBJ1-2	TRBV28	few	TGTGCCAGCCGCCCCCGATTTACAGCTAACTATGGCTACACCTTC	CASRPRFTANYGYTF
-	TRBJ2-7	TRBV2	-	TGTGCCAGCAGTGAAGATTTTAGGACGTCGGGGAGCTCCTACGAGCAGTACTTC	CASSEDFRTSGSSYEQYF
-	TRBJ1-1	TRBV6-1	-	TGTGCCAGCAGTGAAGCGCGGCAGTTCACTGAAGCTTTCTTT	CASSEARQFTEAFF
-	TRBJ1-2	TRBV5-5	-	TGTGCCAGCAGCACCCCGGGGCAACTCCTTAACTATGGCTACACCTTC	CASSTPGQLLNYGYTF
-	TRBJ1-2	TRBV6-5	-	TGTGCCAGCAGTTACTCGAGTCGCTATGGCTACACCTTC	CASSYSSRYGYTF
-	TRBJ2-1	TRBV2	-	TGTGCCAGCAGAGTGGGTCCCTACAATGAGCAGTTCTTC	CASRVGPYNEQFF
-	TRBJ1-2	TRBV6-1	-	TGTGCCAGCAGTGAATCCCCAGGTGGCCACGGCTACACCTTC	CASSESPGGHGYTF
-	TRBJ1-3	TRBV9	-	TGTGCCAGCAGCGTCTTAGGGACTGGAAACACCATATATTTT	CASSVLGTGNTIYF
-	TRBJ2-7	TRBV27	-	TGTGCCAGCAGTTTACTGGCGACAGAGGGGGCGGGAGAGCAGTACTTC	CASSLLATEGAGEQYF
-	TRBJ1-2	TRBV10-3	-	TGTGCCATCAGTCGTCCTTCACCGGTTACTGGCTACACCTTC	CAISRPSPVTGYTF
-	TRBJ2-2	TRBV7-6	once	TGTGCCAGCAGCTTAGAACTGGCAGCGAACACCGGGGAGCTGTTTTTT	CASSLELAANTGELFF
TRBD1	TRBJ1-2	TRBV4-1	-	TGCGCCAGCAGCCCCACCGGGACAGGGGGCCTGTATCACGGCCACACCTTC	CASSPTGTGGLYHGHTF
-	TRBJ2-1	TRBV4-3	few	TGCGCCAGCAGCCAAGAATGGCAGGGAATTAACGGCTGGGTAATCTTC	CASSQEWQGINGWVIF
-	TRBJ2-1	TRBV10-3	once	TGTGCCATCAGTGAGTCGGAATGGGATTCGCTGGGCAATGAGCAGTTCTTC	CAISESEWDSLGNEQFF
TRBD1	TRBJ1-4	TRBV15	-	TGTGCCACCAGCAGAGGAAAAGGACAGGGCTCCGAAAAACTGTTTTTT	CATSRGKGQGSEKLFF
TRBD1	TRBJ1-1	TRBV15	-	TGTGCCACCAGCAGAAGACAGGGCGTAAGCACTGAAGCTTTCTTT	CATSRRQGVSTEAFF
-	TRBJ1-4	TRBV7-9	once	TGTGCCAGCAGCTTATCGGTCGTGGCGAAGACAAATGAAAAACTGTTTTTT	CASSLSVVAKTNEKLFF
TRBD2	TRBJ2-1	TRBV5-4	-	TGTGCCAGCAGCCGGACTAGCGGGAATCGGGAGCAGTTCTTC	CASSRTSGNREQFF
TRBD1	TRBJ1-1	TRBV9	-	TGTGCCAGCAGCGCTTACGACAGGGACACTGAAGCTTTCTTT	CASSAYDRDTEAFF
TRBD1	TRBJ1-6	TRBV28	-	TGTGCCAGCAGGACAGGGGACGGTTCACCCCTCCACTTT	CASRTGDGSPLHF
-	TRBJ1-3	TRBV30	-	TGTGCCTGGAGTAACGGATTGGCCCGCCCTACCATATATTTT	CAWSNGLARPTIYF
-	TRBJ2-3	TRBV9	-	TGTGCCAGCAGCGCCCGAGGGGGTCTAAGCACAGATACGCAGTATTTT	CASSARGGLSTDTQYF
-	TRBJ2-2	TRBV30	-	TGTGCCTGGAGTGTACTTGTTCCGGGCACCGGGGAGCTGTTTTTT	CAWSVLVPGTGELFF
TRBD1	TRBJ1-4	TRBV7-2	-	TGTGCCAGCAGCCGCCGACTCGATGGACAGGCGAAACTGTTTTTT	CASSRRLDGQAKLFF
TRBD2	TRBJ2-3	TRBV5-5	-	TGTGCCAGCAGCCTAGCTAGCGGGAGCGATACGCAGTATTTT	CASSLASGSDTQYF
TRBD1	TRBJ2-7	TRBV2	once	TGTGCCAGCAGCGAAACACGGGACAGGGCCTCCTACGAGCAGTACTTC	CASSETRDRASYEQYF
-	TRBJ1-1	TRBV5-1	-	TGCGCCAGCCGGCAGGCGAACACTGAAGCTTTCTTT	CASRQANTEAFF
-	TRBJ1-2	TRBV19	-	TGTGCCAGCATTGACAGAAACTATGGCTACACCTTC	CASIDRNYGYTF
-	TRBJ1-6	TRBV9	-	TGTGCCAGCAGCGTATGGACGGAGGGCTCCTCACCCCTCCACTTT	CASSVWTEGSSPLHF
-	TRBJ2-2	TRBV9	-	TGTGCCAGCAGCGTAGCAGCGGGCGTCACCGGGGAGCTGTTTTTT	CASSVAAGVTGELFF